Presented here are 9 T cell receptor beta chains from one specimen sequenced in a study of control samples from healthy donors and cancer patients. Assay used: immunoSEQ multiplex PCR; TCRdb lists only in-frame clones, some missing. In the table there are some 170,000 clones, roughly 94% of which are singletons. Material for sequencing was PBMCs. The receptor source for this set is a man in his fifties or sixties with colorectal cancer.

This chain joins TRBV5-4 and TRBJ2-2, with 8 bases fitting TRBD2. Germline V CDR1 and CDR2: SGHNT, YYREEE (reference sequence). The CDR3 runs 15 residues. With V trimmed by 2 bases and J by 2 bases, 2 bases remained unmatched. CDR3 sequence reads: CASSFRGGNTGELFF. For the CDR3, the DNA is TGTGCCAGCAGCTTTCGGGGGGGTAACACCGGGGAGCTGTTTTTT.

The chain has TRBV19 and TRBJ2-7; no clear D. Trimming pared 5 bases from V and 0 bases from J, leaving 8 bases between. The CDR3 totals 13 residues. Germline V CDR1 and CDR2: LNHDA, SQIVND (reference sequence). The DNA of the CDR3 is TGTGCCAGTAGTCCGCGCGGCTCCTACGAGCAGTACTTC. Its translation is CASSPRGSYEQYF.

This chain joins TRBV5-6 and TRBJ1-1; 9 bases map to TRBD1. Germline V CDR1 and CDR2: SGHDT, YYEEEE. V was clipped by 4 bases and J by 5 bases; unmatched bases: 6. The CDR3 sequence is 14 residues long. This chain's CDR3 is CASSPWTGETEAFF. In nucleotides, the CDR3 is TGTGCCAGCAGCCCGTGGACAGGGGAAACTGAAGCTTTCTTT.

The CDR3 DNA reads TGTGCCAGCAGCTTAGATGCTAGGGGGGATACGCAGTATTTT. Encoded protein: CASSLDARGDTQYF. This chain joins TRBV11-2 and TRBJ2-3; TRBD1 might be the D (6 bases). Deletions cut 0 bases from V and 6 bases from J, with 10 bases between. CDR1 and CDR2 from the germline V gene are SGHAT and FQNNGV. There are 14 residues in the CDR3.

The CDR3 here is CASSREPDSTIYF. DNA of the CDR3: TGCGCCAGCAGCCGCGAGCCGGACTCCACCATATATTTT. The rearrangement links TRBV4-3 to TRBJ1-3; D gene ambiguous. The CDR3 runs to 13 residues. Germline CDR1 is LGHNA and CDR2 is YSLEER. V lost 4 bases, J lost 9 bases, and 13 bases lay in between.

V is TRBV6-5 and J is TRBJ2-6; D unclear. The CDR3 is 15 residues long. The V gene's germline CDR1 is MNHEY and CDR2 SVGAGI. V gave up 6 bases and J gave up 1 base, with 10 bases separating them. The chain's CDR3 is CASRVRISGANVLTF. The CDR3 DNA sequence: TGTGCCAGCAGAGTCAGGATTTCTGGGGCCAACGTCCTGACTTTC.

The chain recombines TRBV12-3 or TRBV12-4 with TRBJ2-5, with D unresolved. The V end was cut by 6 bases, the J end by 8 bases, with 16 bases between. The CDR3 is 13 residues long. CDR3 amino acids: CASSVLRIGTQYF. In DNA form, the CDR3 reads TGTGCCAGCAGCGTTTTAAGGATAGGAACCCAGTACTTC.

CDR3 loop: CASSLALNEKLFF. CDR3 nucleotides: TGCGCCAGCAGCTTGGCACTTAATGAAAAACTGTTTTTT. This chain joins TRBV5-1 and TRBJ1-4; D unclear. The ends were cut back, 0 bases at V and 4 bases at J, with 4 bases in the middle. The CDR3 has 13 residues. Germline values: CDR1 SGHRS, CDR2 YFSETQ. The variable domain in full, with the rest retrieved from reference TRBV5-1 and TRBJ1-4, is KAGVTQTPRYLIKTRGQQVTLSCSPISGHRSVSWYQQTPGQGLQFLFEYFSETQRNKGNFPGRFSGRQFSNSRSEMNVSTLELGDSALYLCASSLALNEKLFFGSGTQLSVL.

This chain uses TRBV7-2 with TRBJ1-1; 10 bases match TRBD1. CDR1 is SGHTA, CDR2 FQGNSA, per germline. Trimming removed 4 bases from V and 5 bases from J; junction bases left unmatched: 4. This CDR3 has 14 amino acids. As DNA, the CDR3 is TGTGCCAGCAGCTCGGACAGGGGGATTACTGAAGCTTTCTTT. Protein: CASSSDRGITEAFF.